This is a list of T cell receptor beta chains from one sample in a study of T cell changes during pregnancy in multiple sclerosis. The data were produced by immunoSEQ multiplex PCR, yet TCRdb's version contains in-frame clones alone and is incomplete. This sample has 75,000 to 80,000 clones, with approximately 90% found just once. Sample: peripheral blood, taken before pregnancy. The receptors here all came from a female donor with multiple sclerosis, enrolled in a pregnancy study. Each CDR3 is given with its conserved first and last residue. A D gene is named only where the DNA matches it firmly. Part of the rows lack a size; the others show once, few, many or a class for expanded clones.

j_call clone_size v_call d_call cdr3_nt cdr3_aa
TRBJ2-1 once TRBV11-1 TRBD2 TGTGCCAGCAGCTGGACTAGCGTGCACTCCTACAATGAGCAGTTCTTC CASSWTSVHSYNEQFF
TRBJ1-1 medium-sized TRBV6-1 TRBD1 TGTGCCAGCAGTGAATCCCCCGATTGGACAGGGGTAAGGACTGAAGCTTTCTTT CASSESPDWTGVRTEAFF
TRBJ2-5 - TRBV5-1 - TGCGCCAGCAGCGGTGAGGGAGAGACCCAGTACTTC CASSGEGETQYF
TRBJ1-2 - TRBV6-6 - TGTGCCAGCAGTCCGGGGAACTATGGCTACACCTTC CASSPGNYGYTF
TRBJ1-2 - TRBV5-6 - TGTGCCAGCAGCTGGTCCAGTTCCGGCTACACCTTC CASSWSSSGYTF
TRBJ1-4 - TRBV30 - TGTGCCTGGAGGGCCAGGGGACGGCACTATGAAAAACTGTTTTTT CAWRARGRHYEKLFF
TRBJ1-2 - TRBV2 - TGTGCCAGCAGTTATGGACAGTTATATGGCTACACCTTC CASSYGQLYGYTF
TRBJ2-5 - TRBV18 TRBD1 TGTGCCAGCTCACCTCCGAATATACAGGGGGAGACCCAGTACTTC CASSPPNIQGETQYF
TRBJ1-1 - TRBV7-8 - TGTGCCAGCAGCTTCCGCCTAGGGCAGGGAGGGACTGAAGCTTTCTTT CASSFRLGQGGTEAFF
TRBJ2-1 - TRBV28 TRBD2 TGTGCCAGCAGTTTAGTTTGGGGCGAGCGGGGGCAAAAAAAGCAGTTCTTC CASSLVWGERGQKKQFF
TRBJ1-1 - TRBV2 - TGTGCCAGCAGGAAGGGGGGGGCCACGCCCTCGGACACTGAAGCTTTCTTT CASRKGGATPSDTEAFF
TRBJ1-1 - TRBV29-1 TRBD1 TGCAGCGTCGCGAGGGGACAGACTAACACTGAAGCTTTCTTT CSVARGQTNTEAFF
TRBJ2-3 - TRBV4-3 TRBD2 TGCGCCAGCAGCCAAGGGGCGGGGGGGCTAGATACGCAGTATTTT CASSQGAGGLDTQYF